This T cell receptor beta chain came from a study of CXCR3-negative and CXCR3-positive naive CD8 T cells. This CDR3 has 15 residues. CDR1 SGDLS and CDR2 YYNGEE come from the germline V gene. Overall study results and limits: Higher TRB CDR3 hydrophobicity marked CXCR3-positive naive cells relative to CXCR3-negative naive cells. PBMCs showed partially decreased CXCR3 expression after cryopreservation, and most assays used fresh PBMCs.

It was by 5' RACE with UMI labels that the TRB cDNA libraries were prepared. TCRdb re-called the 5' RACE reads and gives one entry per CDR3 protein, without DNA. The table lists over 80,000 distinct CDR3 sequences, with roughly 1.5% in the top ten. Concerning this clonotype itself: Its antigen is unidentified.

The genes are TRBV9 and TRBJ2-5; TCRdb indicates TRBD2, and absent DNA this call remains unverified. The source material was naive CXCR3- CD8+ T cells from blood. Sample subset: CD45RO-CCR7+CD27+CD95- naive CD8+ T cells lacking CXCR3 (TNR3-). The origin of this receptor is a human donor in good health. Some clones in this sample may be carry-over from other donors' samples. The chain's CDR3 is CASSVGGGQQETQYF.